These 21 T cell receptor beta chains came from one sample sequenced in a study of T cells in Graves' hyperthyroidism and ophthalmopathy. TCR beta CDR3 regions were amplified from RNA. The TCR CDR3 first-round RT-PCR relied on the HTBI primer set. TCRdb processed the multiplex PCR reads anew with MiXCR; each CDR3 protein has one entry. The sample lists fewer than 300,000 distinct CDR3 sequences; approximately 26% were seen once. The specimen was blood. The receptors were gathered from a middle-aged man with Graves' hyperthyroidism that later progressed to Graves' ophthalmopathy.

This clonotype came up many times. V usage is TRBV19 and J usage is TRBJ2-5, with D perhaps matching TRBD2 (5 bases). This CDR3 region has 15 residues. Trimming shortened V by 6 bases and J by 2 bases, and 16 bases separated the two germline ends. The germline CDR1 and CDR2 sequences are LNHDA and SQIVND (reference sequence). In DNA form, the CDR3 reads TGTGCCAGTAGCACGCCCCGGGGAGTGCAAGAGACCCAGTACTTC. This encodes CASSTPRGVQETQYF.

The sample holds many counts of this clonotype. V gene TRBV28 combines with J gene TRBJ2-7, with a tentative D call TRBD1 (6 bases). Trimming removed 9 bases from V and 6 bases from J, with 15 bases in between. This CDR3 region has 12 residues. Germline V CDR1 and CDR2: MDHEN, SYDVKM. CDR3 residues: CASWTDYGEQYF. CDR3 DNA sequence: TGTGCCAGTTGGACAGACTACGGCGAGCAGTACTTC.

This chain links TRBV28 with TRBJ2-7; 9 nucleotides match TRBD2. V dropped 1 base and J dropped 6; count of bases not matched to a gene: 7. Per the germline V gene, CDR1 is MDHEN and CDR2 is SYDVKM. The CDR3 sequence is 15 residues long. The CDR3: CASSLLLAGDGEQYF. DNA of the CDR3: TGTGCCAGCAGTTTATTGTTAGCGGGAGATGGCGAGCAGTACTTC.

This clonotype was observed many times. The chain uses TRBV4-2 and TRBJ2-1; 9 nucleotides line up with TRBD2. The J segment lost 5 bases and the V segment lost 3 bases, leaving 11 bases of the junction unmatched. The CDR3 is 17 amino acids. The V gene's germline CDR1 is LGHNA and CDR2 YNFKEQ. This CDR3 is CASSQELSGSAHNEQFF. As DNA, the CDR3 is TGTGCCAGCAGCCAGGAACTTAGCGGGAGCGCACACAATGAGCAGTTCTTC.

Note on this clonotype: Being one base from a much bigger clone, this may be a read error. The V and J genes are TRBV11-3 and TRBJ2-1; D call uncertain. The J call may be in error: the DNA end matches TRBJ2-7 better. This CDR3 region has 13 residues. Germline CDR1 and CDR2: SGHNT and YENEEA. CDR3 loop: CASSDGSYNEQYF. In DNA form, the CDR3 reads TGTGCCAGCAGCGATGGGTCCTACAATGAGCAGTACTTC.

This clonotype was counted many times. The rearrangement links TRBV20-1 to TRBJ1-1; 10 bases map to TRBD1. The CDR3 covers 14 residues. Germline V CDR1 and CDR2: DFQATT, SNEGSKA (reference sequence). Trimming took 7 bases from V and 6 from J; bases not matched to a gene: 11. The CDR3 nucleotides read TGCAGTGGCAATCAGGGACAGGGGCGGCCTGAAGCTTTCTTT. Translated: CSGNQGQGRPEAFF.

V and J are TRBV5-1 and TRBJ1-1; the D is unclear. The V end was cut by 4 bases, the J end by 3 bases, with 10 bases between. The CDR3 loop spans 13 amino acids. Germline V gives CDR1 SGHRS, CDR2 YFSETQ. In DNA, the CDR3 is TGCGCCAGCAGCCTTGGCGACTACACTGAAGCTTTCTTT. This translates into CASSLGDYTEAFF.

This clonotype was recorded many times. The CDR3 loop reads CASRTTSGRVSYEQYF. The CDR3, as DNA: TGTGCCAGCAGGACAACTAGCGGGAGGGTCTCCTACGAGCAGTACTTC. The genes are TRBV6-5 and TRBJ2-7; 13 bases agree with TRBD2. The V segment lost 6 bases and the J segment 0 bases; nucleotides outside the gene matches: 5. The germline V gene has CDR1 MNHEY and CDR2 SVGAGI. The CDR3 has 16 residues.

This clonotype was recorded at least ten times. The chain has TRBV6-2 or TRBV6-3 and TRBJ2-7, with D maybe TRBD1 (6 bases). The CDR3 spans 12 residues. Trimming took off 6 bases at V and 9 bases at J, with 15 bases between the two ends. From germline, CDR1 is MNHEY and CDR2 SVGEGT. The DNA of the CDR3 is TGTGCCAGCAGCTCGAACAGGGAGTGGCAGTACTTC. Its protein product is CASSSNREWQYF.

This clonotype has a count of ten or more. The chain carries TRBV4-1 and TRBJ2-5; no reliable D call. The V end lost 6 bases, the J end lost 1 base, and 9 bases lay between the germline ends. There are 13 residues in the CDR3. CDR1 is MGHRA and CDR2 is YSYEKL in the germline V gene. The CDR3 coding sequence is TGCGCCAGCAGTACGAGTATCCAAGAGACCCAGTACTTC. Encoded protein: CASSTSIQETQYF.

This clonotype has only a few counts. This sequence joins TRBV18 and TRBJ2-2; TRBD2 aligns across 7 bases. The CDR3 is made up of 17 amino acids. Losses at the gene ends were 3 bases for V and 6 bases for J; bases not matched to a gene: 13. Germline V lookup: CDR1 KGHSH, CDR2 LQKENI. DNA of the CDR3: TGTGCCAGCTCACCCACCCGTTTGGCGGGAGAATCCGGGGAGCTGTTTTTT. Translation gives CASSPTRLAGESGELFF.

The table lists this clonotype with many counts. Here the CDR3 reads CASSATGVDTGELFF. In DNA form, the CDR3 reads TGTGCCAGCAGCGCGACAGGGGTGGACACCGGGGAGCTGTTTTTT. J is TRBJ2-2 and V is TRBV6-1; 8 positions agree with TRBD1. J lost 3 bases, V lost 6 bases, and 6 bases had no gene match. Germline V gene sequence: CDR1 MNHNS, CDR2 SASEGT. The CDR3 spans 15 residues.

This clonotype was observed at least ten times. This rearrangement joins TRBV19 to TRBJ1-1, with TRBD1 matching 8 bases. From germline, CDR1 is LNHDA and CDR2 SQIVND (reference sequence). CDR3 length: 14 residues. After removal of 7 bases from V and 5 bases from J, the junction contained 9 bases not matched to a gene. The CDR3 bases are TGTGCCAGTAAAGGACAGGGAGATTGGACTGAAGCTTTCTTT. It codes for CASKGQGDWTEAFF.

The table lists this clonotype with many counts. This chain joins TRBV7-9 and TRBJ2-7; the match to TRBD1 covers 8 bases. The CDR3 sequence is 15 residues long. The germline gives CDR1 SEHNR, CDR2 FQNEAQ (reference sequence). Trimming removed 4 bases from V and 4 bases from J; junction bases left unmatched: 9. CDR3 sequence reads: CASSSSGQAAYEQYF. In DNA, the CDR3 is TGTGCCAGCAGCTCCTCGGGACAGGCGGCTTACGAGCAGTACTTC. The full variable domain, rest sourced from reference TRBV7-9 and TRBJ2-7, is DTGVSQNPRHKITKRGQNVTFRCDPISEHNRLYWYRQTLGQGPEFLTYFQNEAQLEKSRLLSDRFSAERPKGSFSTLEIQRTEQGDSAMYLCASSSSGQAAYEQYFGPGTRLTVT.

This clonotype has at least ten counts. The J gene is TRBJ1-1, the V gene TRBV5-1; D is perhaps TRBD1 (5 bases). The CDR3 spans 16 residues. V was clipped by 0 bases and J by 1 base, with 13 bases between them. Per the germline V gene, CDR1 is SGHRS and CDR2 is YFSETQ. CDR3 amino acids: CASSLEGPGPNTEAFF. The CDR3 nucleotides are TGCGCCAGCAGCTTGGAGGGGCCAGGACCGAACACTGAAGCTTTCTTT.

The sample holds many counts of this clonotype. The chain is built from TRBV7-9 and TRBJ2-7; possible D gene TRBD1, 6 bases. The V gene's germline CDR1 is SEHNR and CDR2 FQNEAQ (reference sequence). The CDR3 runs to 15 residues. V was cut by 1 base and J by 2 bases, with 12 bases left in between. The CDR3 coding sequence is TGTGCCAGCAGCTTAGTGAGGGGGATGGCCTACGAGCAGTACTTC. Its translation is CASSLVRGMAYEQYF. Based on the CDR3 plus reference TRBV7-9 and TRBJ2-7, the full variable domain is DTGVSQNPRHKITKRGQNVTFRCDPISEHNRLYWYRQTLGQGPEFLTYFQNEAQLEKSRLLSDRFSAERPKGSFSTLEIQRTEQGDSAMYLCASSLVRGMAYEQYFGPGTRLTVT.

In its sample, this clonotype was seen many times. The V gene is TRBV5-1, the J gene TRBJ1-2, with unresolved D. Germline V gene sequence: CDR1 SGHRS, CDR2 YFSETQ. CDR3 length: 14 residues. The ends were cut back, 4 bases at V and 5 bases at J, with 15 bases in the middle. The CDR3 protein is CASSQQETVYGYTF. CDR3 nucleotides: TGCGCCAGCAGCCAGCAGGAGACGGTATATGGCTACACCTTC.

This rearrangement joins TRBV6-2 or TRBV6-3 to TRBJ2-6; TRBD1 agrees at 9 bases. Germline CDR1 reads MNHEY; CDR2 reads SVGEGT. CDR3 length: 19 amino acids. The trim removed 10 bases at V and 0 bases at J, leaving 16 bases unmatched. CDR3 protein: CATPLKARTGDSGANVLTF. Here the CDR3 DNA reads TGTGCCACCCCCTTAAAAGCCCGGACAGGGGACTCTGGGGCCAACGTCCTGACTTTC.

This clonotype was counted at least ten times. V gene TRBV6-1 combines with J gene TRBJ2-3; 7 positions match TRBD1. Unmatched junction bases numbered 7, after V lost 6 bases and J lost 1 base. The CDR3 totals 15 residues. Germline CDR1 and CDR2: MNHNS and SASEGT. The CDR3 coding sequence is TGTGCCAGCAGACACAATACAGGGGGCACAGATACGCAGTATTTT. It yields the protein CASRHNTGGTDTQYF.

V gene TRBV9 combines with J gene TRBJ1-1; D is perhaps TRBD1 (6 bases). The CDR3 sequence is 16 residues long. Germline V gene data show CDR1 as SGDLS and CDR2 as YYNGEE. The germline V and J ends were trimmed by 0 bases and 3 bases, with 15 bases remaining between them. The CDR3 coding sequence is TGTGCCAGCAGCGTAGGGTGGGGGGCGCGGGACACTGAAGCTTTCTTT. Translated: CASSVGWGARDTEAFF.

V gene TRBV12-3 or TRBV12-4 combines with J gene TRBJ2-5; D ambiguous. CDR3 length: 14 residues. The V end was cut by 1 base, the J end by 0 bases, with 6 bases between. This CDR3 reads CASSLGFHQETQYF. DNA of the CDR3: TGTGCCAGCAGTTTAGGCTTCCACCAAGAGACCCAGTACTTC.